The TCR beta chain under discussion was sequenced for a study of CD8 T cells in Susac syndrome. The CDR3 is 16 residues long. Germline trimming cut 4 bases from V and 5 bases from J; bases unmatched to any gene: 8. Germline V lookup: CDR1 SGDLS, CDR2 YYNGEE. The study sequenced TCR beta in blood CD8+ and CD4+ T cells. The multiple sclerosis control cohort comprised treatment-naive individuals presenting with stable or active relapsing-remitting disease. The TEMRA cells underwent FACS enrichment, while the CD8+ and CD4+ T cells underwent negative isolation. RNA, at roughly 0.5 to 1 ug, was reverse transcribed with random hexamers. Amplification of TCR beta CDR3 by immunoSEQ multiplex PCR spanned 54 Vbeta and 13 Jbeta. TCRdb recomputed calls from the immunoSEQ multiplex PCR reads with MiXCR, one row per CDR3 protein. The sample has roughly 80,000 distinct CDR3 sequences, roughly 90% seen once; the top ten hold about 0.52%.

The chain combines TRBV9 with TRBJ2-7, with 14 bases matching TRBD2. The sequence was obtained from a human donor with multiple sclerosis. The specimen sequenced was CD8+ T cells from PBMCs. CDR3 nucleotide sequence: TGTGCCAGCAGCTCCCGACTAGCGGGAGGGTTCGACGAGCAGTACTTC. Its protein is CASSSRLAGGFDEQYF.